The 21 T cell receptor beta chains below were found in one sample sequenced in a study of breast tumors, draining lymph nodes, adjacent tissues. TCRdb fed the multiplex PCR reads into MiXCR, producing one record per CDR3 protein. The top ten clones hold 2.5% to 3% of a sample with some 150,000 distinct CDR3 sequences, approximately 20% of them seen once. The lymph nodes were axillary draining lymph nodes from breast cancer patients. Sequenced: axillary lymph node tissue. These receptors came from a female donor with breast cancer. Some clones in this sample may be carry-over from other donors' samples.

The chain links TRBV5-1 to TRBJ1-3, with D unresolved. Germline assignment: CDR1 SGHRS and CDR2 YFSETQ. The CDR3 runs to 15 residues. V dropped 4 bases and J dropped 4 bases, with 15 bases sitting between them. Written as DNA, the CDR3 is TGCGCCAGCAGCGCAGCCTCGGGGTTAGGAAACACCATATATTTT. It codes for CASSAASGLGNTIYF.

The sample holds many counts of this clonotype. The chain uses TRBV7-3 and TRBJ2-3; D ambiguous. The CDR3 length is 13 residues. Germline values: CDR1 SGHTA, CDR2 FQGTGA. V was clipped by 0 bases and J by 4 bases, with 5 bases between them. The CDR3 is CASSLTGSDTQYF. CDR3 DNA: TGTGCCAGCAGCTTAACAGGATCAGATACGCAGTATTTT.

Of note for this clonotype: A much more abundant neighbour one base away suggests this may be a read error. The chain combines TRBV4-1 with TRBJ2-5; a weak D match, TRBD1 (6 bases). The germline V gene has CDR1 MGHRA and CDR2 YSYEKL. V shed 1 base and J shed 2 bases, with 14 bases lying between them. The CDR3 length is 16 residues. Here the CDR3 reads CASSQGRGRGQETQYF. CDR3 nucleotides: TGCGCCAGCAGCCAAGGAAGGGGGAGAGGGCAAGAGACCCAGTACTTC.

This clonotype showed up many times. The CDR3 reads CASSYRPDSGELFF. CDR3 nucleotide sequence: TGTGCCAGCAGTTACCGCCCTGATTCCGGGGAGCTGTTTTTT. The chain is built from TRBV6-5 and TRBJ2-2; no firm D call. V was cut by 2 bases and J by 6 bases, with 10 bases left in between. This CDR3 spans 14 amino acids. The germline V gene encodes CDR1 MNHEY and CDR2 SVGAGI.

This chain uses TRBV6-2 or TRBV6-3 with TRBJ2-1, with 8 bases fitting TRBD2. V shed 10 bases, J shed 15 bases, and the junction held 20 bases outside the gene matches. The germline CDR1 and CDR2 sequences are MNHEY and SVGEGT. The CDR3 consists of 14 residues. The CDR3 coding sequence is TGTGCCACCAGAACGGGACTAGATTTGATGCGGCGGTTCTTC. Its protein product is CATRTGLDLMRRFF.

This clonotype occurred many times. CDR3 region: CASSLGASGSGAYEQYF. The CDR3, as DNA: TGTGCCAGCAGCTTGGGGGCTAGCGGGAGTGGGGCCTACGAGCAGTACTTC. The V call is TRBV5-6, the J call TRBJ2-7, with 10 bases matching TRBD2. The germline V gene has CDR1 SGHDT and CDR2 YYEEEE. This CDR3 is built from 17 residues. J lost 2 bases, V lost 0 bases, and 8 bases had no gene match.

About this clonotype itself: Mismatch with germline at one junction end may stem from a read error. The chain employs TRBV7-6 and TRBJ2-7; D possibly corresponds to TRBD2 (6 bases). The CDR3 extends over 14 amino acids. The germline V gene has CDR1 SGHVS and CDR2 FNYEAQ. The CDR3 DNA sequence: TGCGCCAGCAGCTTAGCGGAAGGGTACTACGAGCAGTACTTC. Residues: CASSLAEGYYEQYF.

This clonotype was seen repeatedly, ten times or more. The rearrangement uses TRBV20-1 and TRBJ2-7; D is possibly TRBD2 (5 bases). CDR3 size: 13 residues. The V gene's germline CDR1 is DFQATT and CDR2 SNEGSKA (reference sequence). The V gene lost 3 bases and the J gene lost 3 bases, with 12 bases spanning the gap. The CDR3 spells CSASVLANYEQYF. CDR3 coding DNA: TGCAGTGCTAGTGTGCTAGCCAACTACGAGCAGTACTTC.

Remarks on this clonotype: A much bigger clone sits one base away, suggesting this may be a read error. DNA of the CDR3: TGTGCCAGCAGCTTGCAGGGTGTTTATAGGACTAATGGAAAACTGTTTTTT. Translating it yields CASSLQGVYRTNGKLFF. The J gene is TRBJ1-4, the V gene TRBV5-8, with a possible D match to TRBD1 (5 bases). This CDR3 has 17 residues. CDR1 is SGHTS, CDR2 YDEGEE, per germline.

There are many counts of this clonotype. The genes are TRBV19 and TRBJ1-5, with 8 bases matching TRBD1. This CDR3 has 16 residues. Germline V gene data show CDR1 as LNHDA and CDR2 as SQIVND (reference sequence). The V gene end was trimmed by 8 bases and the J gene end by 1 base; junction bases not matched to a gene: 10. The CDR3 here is CASRTGHSLSNQPQHF. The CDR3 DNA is TGTGCCAGTCGGACAGGGCACTCTTTGAGCAATCAGCCCCAGCATTTT.

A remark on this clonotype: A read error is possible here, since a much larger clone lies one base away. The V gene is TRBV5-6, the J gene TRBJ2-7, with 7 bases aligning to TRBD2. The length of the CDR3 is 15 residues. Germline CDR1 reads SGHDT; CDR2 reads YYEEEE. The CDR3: CASSLVGGSSYVQYF. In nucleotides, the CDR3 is TGTGCCAGCAGCTTGGTCGGGGGGAGCTCCTACGTGCAGTACTTC.

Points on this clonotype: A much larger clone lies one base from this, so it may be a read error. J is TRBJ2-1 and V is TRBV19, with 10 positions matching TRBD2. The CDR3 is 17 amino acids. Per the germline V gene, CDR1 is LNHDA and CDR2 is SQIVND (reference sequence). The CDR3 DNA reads TGTGCCAGTAGTATACGCTTGAAGCGGGAGGGGGGCAATGAGCGGTTCTTC. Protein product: CASSIRLKREGGNERFF.

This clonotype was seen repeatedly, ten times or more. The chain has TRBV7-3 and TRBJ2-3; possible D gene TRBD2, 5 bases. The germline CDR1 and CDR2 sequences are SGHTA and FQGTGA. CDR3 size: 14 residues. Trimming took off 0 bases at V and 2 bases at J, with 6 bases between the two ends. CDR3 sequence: CASSLTRDTDTQYF. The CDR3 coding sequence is TGTGCCAGCAGCTTAACGAGGGACACAGATACGCAGTATTTT.

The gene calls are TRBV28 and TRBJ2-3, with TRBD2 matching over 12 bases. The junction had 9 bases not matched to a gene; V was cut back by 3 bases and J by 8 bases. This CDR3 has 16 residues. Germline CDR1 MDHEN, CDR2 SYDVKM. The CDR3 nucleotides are TGTGCCAGCAGTTTCCCTCTAGCGGGAGGGTCAGGTACGCAGTATTTT. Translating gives CASSFPLAGGSGTQYF.

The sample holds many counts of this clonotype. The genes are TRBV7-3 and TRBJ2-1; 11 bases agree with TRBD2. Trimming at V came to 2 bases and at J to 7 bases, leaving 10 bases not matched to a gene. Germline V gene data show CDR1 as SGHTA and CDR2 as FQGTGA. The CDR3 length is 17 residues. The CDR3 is CASSLAGSGRAENEQFF. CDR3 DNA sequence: TGTGCCAGCAGCTTAGCAGGTAGCGGGAGGGCGGAAAATGAGCAGTTCTTC.

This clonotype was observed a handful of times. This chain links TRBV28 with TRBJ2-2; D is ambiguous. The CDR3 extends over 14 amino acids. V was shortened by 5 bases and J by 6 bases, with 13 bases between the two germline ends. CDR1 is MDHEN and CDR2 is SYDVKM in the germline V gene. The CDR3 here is CASSPNGISGELFF. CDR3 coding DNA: TGTGCCAGCAGTCCCAACGGTATCTCCGGGGAGCTGTTTTTT.

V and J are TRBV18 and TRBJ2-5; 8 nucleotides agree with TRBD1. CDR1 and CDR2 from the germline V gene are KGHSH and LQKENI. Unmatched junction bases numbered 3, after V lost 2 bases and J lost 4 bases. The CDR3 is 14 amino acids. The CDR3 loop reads CASSPTDRVETQYF. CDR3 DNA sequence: TGTGCCAGCTCACCAACGGACAGGGTAGAGACCCAGTACTTC.

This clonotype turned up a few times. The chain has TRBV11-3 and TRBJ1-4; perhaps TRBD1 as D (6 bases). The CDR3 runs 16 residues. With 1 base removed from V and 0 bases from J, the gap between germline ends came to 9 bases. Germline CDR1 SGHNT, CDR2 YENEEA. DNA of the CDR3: TGTGCCAGCAGCTTAGGGGACATAGCAACTAATGAAAAACTGTTTTTT. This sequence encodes CASSLGDIATNEKLFF.

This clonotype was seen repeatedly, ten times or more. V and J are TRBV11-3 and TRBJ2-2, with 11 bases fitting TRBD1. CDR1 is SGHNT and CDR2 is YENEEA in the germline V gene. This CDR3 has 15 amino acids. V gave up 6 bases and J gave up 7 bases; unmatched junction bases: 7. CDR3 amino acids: CASSLGQGDHGELFF. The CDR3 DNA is TGTGCCAGCAGTTTGGGACAGGGGGACCACGGGGAGCTGTTTTTT.

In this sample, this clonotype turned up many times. The CDR3 loop is CASSSWTGANTGELFF. CDR3 nucleotides: TGTGCCAGCAGCTCCTGGACAGGGGCGAACACCGGGGAGCTGTTTTTT. This chain links TRBV7-9 with TRBJ2-2; 9 bases are a match to TRBD1. Germline-derived CDR1 and CDR2 are SEHNR and FQNEAQ (reference sequence). This CDR3 is 16 amino acids long. V lost 4 bases and J lost 0; bases outside the gene matches: 3.

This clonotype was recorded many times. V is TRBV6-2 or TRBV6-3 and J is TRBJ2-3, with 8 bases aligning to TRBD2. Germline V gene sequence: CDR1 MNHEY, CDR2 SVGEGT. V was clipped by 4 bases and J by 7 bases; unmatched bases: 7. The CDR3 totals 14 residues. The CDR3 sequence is CASSSGLAGYTQYF. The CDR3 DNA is TGTGCCAGCAGTTCCGGACTAGCCGGGTATACGCAGTATTTT.